This TCR beta chain was sequenced for a study of cytomegalovirus exposure and HLA in healthy donors. Study-wide findings and caveats: The listing of 150 to 200 TCR beta chains classed them as cytomegalovirus-associated. The study dropped some indistinguishable V segments, TRBV6-2 and TRBV6-3 among them. What was likely a sequencing artifact was a cluster of highly shared sequence variants.

This clone was picked up a small number of times. Its antigen is as yet unknown. The PCR was carried out with 60 Vbeta primers and 13 Jbeta primers. Assay used: immunoSEQ multiplex PCR; TCRdb lists only in-frame clones, some missing. This table holds tens of thousands of clones, approximately 63% found once. With 5 bases clipped from V and 4 bases from J, the junction kept 17 bases outside the gene matches. CDR3 size: 17 residues. Germline V gene lookup returns CDR1 SGHTS and CDR2 YDEGEE. The V gene is TRBV5-8, the J gene TRBJ1-2; TRBD1 matches at 7 bases. Sequencing was performed on PBMCs. The receptor comes from a woman aged 25 to 39 in good health and CMV-seronegative. The CDR3 DNA is TGTGCCAGCAGTCTCCCCGGCTCGGGGACAGCCACCTATGGCTACACCTTC. Translated, it gives CASSLPGSGTATYGYTF.